The 2 T cell receptor beta chains given below trace back to one sample, sequenced in a study of post-analysis software for immune sequencing data. General study results and limits: TRBV5-6, TRBV5-1 and TRBV20-1 were among a handful of TRBV segments more frequent in patients than controls.

These receptors' targets are unknown. Every TCR beta cDNA library bore unique molecular identifiers. MiXCR, run by TCRdb on the PCR reads, gives a single entry per CDR3 protein. The table shows around 700,000 distinct CDR3 sequences, with about 60% occurring only once. Sequenced material: blood. The receptors come from a girl aged 2 to 9 with multiple sclerosis.

The chain links TRBV6-5 to TRBJ2-5; D possibly matches TRBD1 or TRBD2 (5 bases each). With 10 bases removed from V and 4 bases from J, the gap between germline ends came to 19 bases. This CDR3 is built from 14 residues. CDR1 is MNHEY, CDR2 SVGAGI, per germline. DNA for the CDR3: TGTGCCACGGGGACCACAACGTCATCAGAGACCCAGTACTTC. This translates into CATGTTTSSETQYF.

The chain recombines TRBV12-3 or TRBV12-4 with TRBJ1-1; D unclear. Trimming took off 7 bases at V and 5 bases at J, with 14 bases between the two ends. The CDR3 consists of 13 residues. The CDR3 protein is CASNEGGRTEAFF. CDR3 coding DNA: TGTGCCAGCAATGAGGGTGGGAGAACTGAAGCTTTCTTT.